The clone carrying this T cell receptor (beta chain) has at least ten counts. The sample belongs to a study of molecular identifiers for immune sequencing clone quantification. MiXCR, run by TCRdb on the PCR reads, gives a single entry per CDR3 protein. The sample lists about 320,000 distinct CDR3 sequences, roughly 24% seen once, with about 0.73% in the top ten. CDR3 length: 15 residues. The germline CDR1 and CDR2 sequences are SGHVS and FQNEAQ. V was cut by 3 bases and J by 4 bases, with 14 bases left in between. The TCR comes from a human donor in good health. Some libraries in this study had Jurkat cell RNA spiked in. V gene TRBV7-8 combines with J gene TRBJ2-3; D possibly corresponds to TRBD2 (6 bases). The sequenced material came from naive CD8+ T cells from blood, with Jurkat cell RNA spiked in. The subset here: FACS-sorted CD8+CD4-CCR7+CD45RA+ naive T cells. The CDR3 reads CASSFGGGSADTQYF. CDR3 sequence (DNA): TGTGCCAGCAGCTTTGGTGGGGGGAGCGCAGATACGCAGTATTTT.